The T cell receptor (beta chain) described here comes from a study of blood T cell repertoires in COVID-19. About the study: PBMCs, B-cell-depleted T cells, or T cells provided the cDNA or gDNA that made up the material.

This clone was seen a few times. There are 13 residues in the CDR3. Germline loops: CDR1 SGHRS, CDR2 YFSETQ. Germline trimming cut 3 bases from V and 5 bases from J; bases unmatched to any gene: 1. Sequenced by immunoSEQ multiplex PCR; TCRdb stores in-frame clones only, minus some. Of some 320,000 clones listed, about nine tenths are singletons. This clonotype was obtained from a man in his 60s who had recovered from COVID-19. The V and J genes are TRBV5-1 and TRBJ2-7, with 11 positions matching TRBD1. The specimen was PBMCs or T cells enriched from blood (not recorded which). The CDR3 nucleotides are TGCGCCAGCAGCTGGGGACAGGGGGACGAGCAGTACTTC. This translates into CASSWGQGDEQYF.